A single T cell receptor beta chain is shown here with its context. V lost 5 bases and J 1 base, leaving 11 bases between the germline ends. Germline lookup yields CDR1 MDHEN and CDR2 SYDVKM. The CDR3 extends over 14 amino acids. The table came from immunoSEQ multiplex PCR; TCRdb's copy has only in-frame clones and leaves some out. The profile shows some 95,000 clones, around 90% of them singletons. This sample is drawn from a study of blood T cell repertoires in COVID-19. Overall study context: Sources were T cells, B-cell-depleted T cells, or PBMCs; the material itself was cDNA or gDNA.

Input material: peripheral blood. This receptor was obtained from a man in his 70s with acute or convalescent COVID-19. V is TRBV28 and J is TRBJ1-2, with D tentatively TRBD1 (5 bases). The CDR3 loop reads CASSPLTDNYGYTF. In nucleotides, the CDR3 is TGTGCCAGCAGTCCCTTGACAGATAACTATGGCTACACCTTC.